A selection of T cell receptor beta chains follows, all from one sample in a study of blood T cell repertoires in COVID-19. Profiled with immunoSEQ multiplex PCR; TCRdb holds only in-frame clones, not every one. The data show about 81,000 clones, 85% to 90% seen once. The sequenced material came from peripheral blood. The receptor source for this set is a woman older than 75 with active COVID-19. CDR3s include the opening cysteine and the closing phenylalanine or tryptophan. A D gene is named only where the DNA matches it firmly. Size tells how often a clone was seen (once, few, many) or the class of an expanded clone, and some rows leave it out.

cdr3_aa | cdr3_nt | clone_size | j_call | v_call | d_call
CASSLAWGENNEQFF | TGTGCCAGCAGCTTAGCCTGGGGGGAAAACAATGAGCAGTTCTTC | - | TRBJ2-1 | TRBV11-2 | -
CASSPGGGRSYNEQFF | TGTGCCAGCAGCCCAGGAGGGGGCAGGTCCTACAATGAGCAGTTCTTC | - | TRBJ2-1 | TRBV7-9 | -
CASRQTPRGGAYEQYF | TGTGCCAGCAGGCAAACCCCGCGGGGGGGGGCCTACGAGCAGTACTTC | - | TRBJ2-7 | TRBV3-1/TRBV3-2 | TRBD2
CASSPTTRTDTQYF | TGTGCCAGCAGCCCTACTACGCGGACAGATACGCAGTATTTT | - | TRBJ2-3 | TRBV5-6 | -
CASSGMTSGRDNEQFF | TGTGCCAGCAGTGGCATGACTAGCGGGAGGGACAATGAGCAGTTCTTC | - | TRBJ2-1 | TRBV27 | TRBD2
CASSGTGTPNQPQHF | TGTGCCAGCAGCGGAACCGGGACACCCAATCAGCCCCAGCATTTT | - | TRBJ1-5 | TRBV5-8 | -
CASSPDREDGYTF | TGTGCCAGCTCGCCGGACAGAGAAGATGGCTACACCTTC | - | TRBJ1-2 | TRBV18 | -
CATSRDRASGLYEQFF | TGTGCCACCAGCAGAGATCGGGCTAGCGGGCTGTATGAGCAGTTCTTC | - | TRBJ2-1 | TRBV15 | TRBD2
CASSDSLVVPGGYTDTQYF | TGTGCCAGCAGTGACTCCCTCGTCGTGCCGGGAGGGTACACAGATACGCAGTATTTT | once | TRBJ2-3 | TRBV6-4 | TRBD2
CASSLAAGHRSGELFF | TGTGCCAGCAGCTTGGCCGCAGGACATCGATCCGGGGAGCTGTTTTTT | - | TRBJ2-2 | TRBV5-4 | -
CASSIRPRDRVGYTF | TGTGCCAGCAGTATACGGCCGCGGGACAGGGTGGGCTACACCTTC | - | TRBJ1-2 | TRBV27 | TRBD1
CASSHYPNRTGGTQYF | TGTGCCAGCAGTCACTACCCAAACCGGACAGGGGGCACTCAGTACTTC | - | TRBJ2-4 | TRBV28 | TRBD1
CASSFRRLAGNTGELFF | TGTGCCAGCAGCTTTCGACGACTAGCGGGGAACACCGGGGAGCTGTTTTTT | - | TRBJ2-2 | TRBV7-2 | TRBD2
CASSRLDYVSYEQYF | TGTGCCAGCAGCAGGTTGGACTACGTGTCCTACGAGCAGTACTTC | - | TRBJ2-7 | TRBV2 | -
CASSDRDRGIPGRIPLHF | TGTGCCAGCAGTGACCGGGACAGGGGGATTCCCGGACGGATCCCCCTCCACTTT | once | TRBJ1-6 | TRBV27 | TRBD1
CASSSTASGNIQYF | TGTGCCAGCAGTTCCACAGCTAGCGGAAACATTCAGTACTTC | - | TRBJ2-4 | TRBV28 | TRBD2
CASSYGGQGNQPQHF | TGTGCCAGCAGTTACGGGGGACAGGGCAATCAGCCCCAGCATTTT | - | TRBJ1-5 | TRBV6-5 | TRBD1
CASSLGGNYGYTF | TGTGCCAGCAGCTTGGGCGGTAACTATGGCTACACCTTC | - | TRBJ1-2 | TRBV5-6 | -
CATSARDRGFYEQYF | TGTGCCACCAGTGCCCGGGACAGGGGGTTTTACGAGCAGTACTTC | - | TRBJ2-7 | TRBV24-1 | TRBD1
CASSLGSGQGANQPQHF | TGTGCCAGCAGCTTGGGTTCAGGACAGGGGGCAAATCAGCCCCAGCATTTT | few | TRBJ1-5 | TRBV5-4 | TRBD1
CATSREDRGSETQYF | TGTGCCACCAGCAGAGAGGACAGGGGATCAGAGACCCAGTACTTC | - | TRBJ2-5 | TRBV15 | TRBD1
CASSLGERHEQYF | TGTGCCAGCAGCTTAGGGGAGCGGCACGAGCAGTACTTC | once | TRBJ2-7 | TRBV7-8 | -
CASSPRGIGEQFF | TGTGCCAGCTCACCCAGGGGGATAGGTGAGCAGTTCTTC | - | TRBJ2-1 | TRBV18 | TRBD1
CATSGRTGAVNEQFF | TGTGCCACCAGCGGCCGGACAGGGGCAGTCAATGAGCAGTTCTTC | - | TRBJ2-1 | TRBV15 | TRBD1
CASSQHAAGSTDTQYF | TGTGCCAGCAGCCAGCACGCGGCGGGATCCACAGATACGCAGTATTTT | - | TRBJ2-3 | TRBV3-1/TRBV3-2 | -
CASTPEGTSGGAYEQYF | TGTGCCAGCACCCCGGAAGGGACTAGCGGGGGGGCCTACGAGCAGTACTTC | few | TRBJ2-7 | TRBV3-1/TRBV3-2 | TRBD2
CASSLSGRGTYEQYF | TGTGCCAGCAGTCTGAGCGGGAGGGGAACCTACGAGCAGTACTTC | - | TRBJ2-7 | TRBV6-5 | TRBD2
CASSPRTGESTEAFF | TGTGCCAGCTCACCGAGGACAGGGGAGAGCACTGAAGCTTTCTTT | - | TRBJ1-1 | TRBV18 | TRBD1
CASSYAPGAGNYEQYF | TGTGCCAGCAGTTACGCCCCAGGGGCCGGTAACTACGAGCAGTACTTC | once | TRBJ2-7 | TRBV6-5 | -
CASSPTYEQYF | TGTGCCAGCAGTCCCACCTACGAGCAGTACTTC | - | TRBJ2-7 | TRBV27 | -
CASSQGPGTNTEAFF | TGCGCCAGCAGCCAGGGACCCGGGACTAACACTGAAGCTTTCTTT | - | TRBJ1-1 | TRBV4-1 | -
CASSRQGQETQYF | TGTGCCAGTAGCCGACAGGGGCAAGAGACCCAGTACTTC | - | TRBJ2-5 | TRBV19 | TRBD1
CASRHSRDRGIGEQFF | TGTGCCAGCAGACACAGCCGGGACAGGGGGATCGGCGAGCAGTTCTTC | - | TRBJ2-1 | TRBV7-8 | TRBD1
CATRSTPGTLGTSVSGELFF | TGTGCCACCAGGTCGACCCCCGGGACACTCGGGACTAGCGTTTCCGGGGAGCTGTTTTTT | once | TRBJ2-2 | TRBV24-1 | TRBD2
CASRPGTDETQYF | TGTGCCAGCAGGCCCGGGACAGATGAGACCCAGTACTTC | - | TRBJ2-5 | TRBV3-1/TRBV3-2 | TRBD1
CASSKTGGGAYSNQPQHF | TGTGCCAGCTCGAAGACAGGGGGGGGCGCATATAGCAATCAGCCCCAGCATTTT | - | TRBJ1-5 | TRBV18 | TRBD1
CASSYSTGQNNQPQHF | TGTGCCAGCAGTTACTCGACGGGACAGAACAATCAGCCCCAGCATTTT | few | TRBJ1-5 | TRBV6-2/TRBV6-3 | TRBD1
CASRGQLNTEAFF | TGTGCCAGCAGGGGACAATTGAACACTGAAGCTTTCTTT | - | TRBJ1-1 | TRBV2 | -